Listed below are T cell receptor beta chains from one sample, sequenced in a study of cytomegalovirus exposure and HLA in healthy donors. Produced via immunoSEQ multiplex PCR; TCRdb's table is partial and in-frame only. The table records roughly 130,000 clones, roughly 75% of them present only once. Input material: PBMCs. These receptor sequences come from a young man in good health and CMV-seronegative. Each CDR3 is given with its conserved first and last residue. Fields, in order: V gene, D gene, J gene, clone size, CDR3 protein, CDR3 DNA. D genes are given only for firm matches. Size is omitted from some rows. Given values are once, few, many or a class for expanded clones.

TRBV30,TRBD1,TRBJ1-3,-,CAWARTGAGNTIYF,TGTGCCTGGGCTAGGACAGGGGCTGGAAACACCATATATTTT
TRBV19,TRBD1,TRBJ2-1,-,CASSPRDRSEQFF,TGTGCCAGTAGCCCCCGGGACAGAAGTGAGCAGTTCTTC
TRBV7-7,-,TRBJ2-3,-,CASSSEGWDTQYF,TGTGCTAGCAGCTCGGAGGGATGGGATACGCAGTATTTT
TRBV5-1,TRBD1,TRBJ2-1,-,CASSTQGPAYNEQFF,TGCGCCAGCAGTACACAGGGGCCTGCCTACAATGAGCAGTTCTTC
TRBV5-1,TRBD1,TRBJ1-1,once,CASSGTGTRTEAFF,TGCGCCAGCAGCGGGACAGGGACTCGCACTGAAGCTTTCTTT
TRBV6-6,-,TRBJ2-5,-,CASSPGETQYF,TGTGCCAGCAGCCCGGGGGAGACCCAGTACTTC
TRBV2,TRBD2,TRBJ2-7,-,CASSQVPAGGYEQYF,TGTGCCAGCAGTCAGGTTCCTGCGGGGGGTTACGAGCAGTACTTC
TRBV7-9,TRBD2,TRBJ2-4,-,CASSQGASGGNIQYF,TGTGCCAGCAGTCAGGGGGCTAGCGGGGGAAACATTCAGTACTTC
TRBV7-8,TRBD1,TRBJ2-7,-,CASRLTGGGEQYF,TGTGCCAGCAGGTTGACAGGGGGAGGCGAGCAGTACTTC
TRBV2,-,TRBJ2-7,-,CASSLSSYEQYF,TGTGCCAGCAGTCTTAGCTCCTACGAGCAGTACTTC
TRBV5-1,-,TRBJ2-5,-,CASSLEGGETQYF,TGCGCCAGCAGCTTGGAAGGGGGTGAGACCCAGTACTTC
TRBV19,TRBD2,TRBJ2-3,-,CASSKRTSGAGDTQYF,TGTGCCAGTAGTAAGCGGACTAGCGGGGCGGGAGATACGCAGTATTTT
TRBV10-3,-,TRBJ2-3,-,CAISGGGVTDTQYF,TGTGCCATCAGTGGTGGCGGGGTCACAGATACGCAGTATTTT
TRBV6-1,TRBD1,TRBJ1-2,few,CASSPTGVVGYTF,TGTGCCAGCAGTCCGACAGGGGTGGTAGGCTACACCTTC
TRBV21-1,-,TRBJ2-7,-,CASSKVNRRILIEQYF,TGTGCCAGCAGCAAAGTGAACAGGCGAATTTTAATCGAGCAGTACTTC
TRBV7-6,-,TRBJ2-7,-,CASSSEGTVDEQYF,TGTGCCAGCAGCTCGGAGGGGACTGTAGACGAGCAGTACTTC
TRBV11-2,-,TRBJ2-5,few,CASSLMGGGLLYQETQYF,TGTGCCAGCAGCTTAATGGGCGGAGGCCTACTGTACCAAGAGACCCAGTACTTC
TRBV29-1,-,TRBJ1-1,-,CSGGGPMNTEAFF,TGCAGCGGGGGCGGCCCTATGAACACTGAAGCTTTCTTT
TRBV30,-,TRBJ1-2,-,CAWREGIYGSPGRTYGYTF,TGTGCCTGGAGGGAGGGGATCTATGGGAGCCCGGGCCGGACCTATGGCTACACCTTC
TRBV6-1,-,TRBJ2-3,-,CASSARVSTDTQYF,TGTGCCAGCAGTGCCAGGGTTAGCACAGATACGCAGTATTTT
TRBV6-1,TRBD1,TRBJ2-4,-,CASSETGGAYIQYF,TGTGCCAGCAGTGAGACAGGGGGCGCATACATTCAGTACTTC
TRBV18,-,TRBJ2-7,-,CASSPHAGASEQYF,TGTGCCAGCTCACCCCACGCAGGTGCCAGCGAGCAGTACTTC
TRBV7-2,TRBD2,TRBJ2-3,few,CASSSGLAGVPDTQYF,TGTGCCAGCAGCTCGGGACTAGCGGGAGTCCCAGATACGCAGTATTTT
TRBV7-9,-,TRBJ2-3,-,CASSFQGDTQYF,TGTGCCAGCAGCTTCCAGGGGGATACGCAGTATTTT
TRBV2,TRBD1,TRBJ1-1,-,CASSKGQPNTEAFF,TGTGCCAGCAGCAAGGGACAGCCGAACACTGAAGCTTTCTTT
TRBV18,-,TRBJ2-3,-,CASSPVSGSTDTQYF,TGTGCCAGCTCACCAGTTTCCGGTAGCACAGATACGCAGTATTTT
TRBV19,TRBD1,TRBJ1-2,-,CASSLTGEANYGYTF,TGTGCCAGTAGTCTAACAGGGGAGGCTAACTATGGCTACACCTTC
TRBV2,TRBD2,TRBJ2-7,-,CASSELRGGSYEQYF,TGTGCCAGCAGTGAACTGCGGGGGGGATCCTACGAGCAGTACTTC
TRBV2,TRBD1,TRBJ1-1,once,CATSSRQGMNTEAFF,TGTGCCACCTCATCTCGACAGGGGATGAACACTGAAGCTTTCTTT
TRBV20-1,-,TRBJ2-5,-,CSAIPLETQYF,TGCAGTGCTATCCCACTAGAGACCCAGTACTTC
TRBV29-1,-,TRBJ1-1,-,CSVGSRANTEAFF,TGCAGCGTTGGGAGCAGGGCGAACACTGAAGCTTTCTTT
TRBV2,TRBD2,TRBJ2-1,-,CASSVPSGRGNEQFF,TGTGCCAGCAGTGTGCCTAGCGGGAGAGGAAATGAGCAGTTCTTC
TRBV7-2,-,TRBJ1-2,-,CASSQSDYGYTF,TGTGCCAGCAGCCAATCGGACTATGGCTACACCTTC
TRBV27,TRBD1,TRBJ1-1,-,CASLAGGGRTEAFF,TGTGCCAGCCTAGCGGGAGGGGGCCGCACTGAAGCTTTCTTT
TRBV6-5,-,TRBJ1-6,-,CASGGGKINSPLHF,TGTGCCAGCGGGGGGGGTAAGATTAATTCACCCCTCCACTTT
TRBV9,TRBD1,TRBJ2-7,-,CASSAGTGGYEQYF,TGTGCCAGCAGCGCCGGGACAGGGGGCTACGAGCAGTACTTC
TRBV14,-,TRBJ2-3,-,CASSPGWTITDTQYF,TGTGCCAGCAGCCCCGGGTGGACTATAACAGATACGCAGTATTTT
TRBV4-1,-,TRBJ1-1,once,CASSYKPGVEAFF,TGCGCCAGCAGCTATAAACCAGGGGTTGAAGCTTTCTTT
TRBV27,-,TRBJ2-5,few,CASSLSWQGQETQYF,TGTGCCAGCAGTTTAAGTTGGCAGGGCCAAGAGACCCAGTACTTC
TRBV27,-,TRBJ1-6,-,CASSYQGSSYNSPLHF,TGTGCCAGCAGCTATCAGGGCAGCTCCTATAATTCACCCCTCCACTTT
TRBV11-3,-,TRBJ2-1,-,CASSLGAFTNEQFF,TGTGCCAGCAGCTTAGGGGCCTTCACCAATGAGCAGTTCTTC
TRBV6-5,TRBD1,TRBJ2-1,-,CASSSRDRVNEQFF,TGTGCCAGCAGTTCCCGGGACAGGGTGAATGAGCAGTTCTTC
TRBV7-9,-,TRBJ2-7,-,CASSLGQGLFYEQYF,TGTGCCAGCAGCCTGGGGCAGGGACTTTTCTACGAGCAGTACTTC
TRBV27,TRBD1,TRBJ1-1,-,CASSSWDRDTEAFF,TGTGCCAGCAGTTCGTGGGACAGGGACACTGAAGCTTTCTTT
TRBV7-6,-,TRBJ2-1,-,CASSLKIQGLDNEQFF,TGTGCCAGCAGCTTAAAGATACAGGGATTAGACAATGAGCAGTTCTTC
TRBV28,TRBD1,TRBJ1-2,-,CASSQTGVEGYTF,TGTGCCAGCAGTCAGACAGGGGTGGAAGGCTACACCTTC
TRBV11-3,TRBD1,TRBJ2-5,-,CASSATGEQETQYF,TGTGCCAGCAGCGCGACAGGGGAACAAGAGACCCAGTACTTC
TRBV27,TRBD2,TRBJ2-1,-,CASRLAGSGDEQFF,TGTGCCAGCAGATTAGCGGGATCCGGTGATGAGCAGTTCTTC
TRBV2,TRBD2,TRBJ2-7,-,CASSRGSYEQYF,TGTGCCAGCAGTCGCGGGAGTTACGAGCAGTACTTC
TRBV7-9,-,TRBJ1-1,few,CASSLARLKRQENTEAFF,TGTGCCAGCAGCTTAGCGAGATTAAAGCGACAGGAGAACACTGAAGCTTTCTTT
TRBV28,-,TRBJ1-5,-,CASVNPTVGNQPQHF,TGTGCCAGCGTTAACCCGACAGTAGGCAATCAGCCCCAGCATTTT
TRBV4-3,-,TRBJ1-1,-,CASSQDSGPAFF,TGCGCCAGCAGCCAAGATTCAGGGCCAGCTTTCTTT
TRBV4-2,-,TRBJ2-5,-,CASSPGALSQETQYF,TGTGCCAGCAGCCCAGGGGCTCTGAGTCAAGAGACCCAGTACTTC